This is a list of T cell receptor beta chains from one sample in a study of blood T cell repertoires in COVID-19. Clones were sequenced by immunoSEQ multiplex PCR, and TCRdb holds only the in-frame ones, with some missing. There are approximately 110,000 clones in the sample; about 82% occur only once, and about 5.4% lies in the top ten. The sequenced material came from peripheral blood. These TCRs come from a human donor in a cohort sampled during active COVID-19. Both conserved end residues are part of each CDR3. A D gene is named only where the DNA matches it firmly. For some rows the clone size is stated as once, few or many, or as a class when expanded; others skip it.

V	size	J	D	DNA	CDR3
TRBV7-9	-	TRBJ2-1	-	TGTGCCAGCAGCTTAGTAAGCGTTGAGCAGTTCTTC	CASSLVSVEQFF
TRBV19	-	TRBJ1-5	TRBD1	TGTGCCAGTAGCGGACAGGGGACTAGCAATCAGCCCCAGCATTTT	CASSGQGTSNQPQHF
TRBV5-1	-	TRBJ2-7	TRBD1	TGCGCCAGCAGCTCGGTGACTCGGGACAGACTCTACGAGCAGTACTTC	CASSSVTRDRLYEQYF
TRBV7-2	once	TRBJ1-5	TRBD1	TGTGCCAGCAGCTTAATAGGGGGCGTCAATCAGCCCCAGCATTTT	CASSLIGGVNQPQHF
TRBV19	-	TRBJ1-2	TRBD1	TGTGCCAGTAGTGGGCAGGGACAGGGGACTCGTGGCTACACCTTC	CASSGQGQGTRGYTF
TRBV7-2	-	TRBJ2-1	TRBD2	TGTGCCAGCAGCTTAACTGAACTAGCGGGAGCAGGGCAGTTCTTC	CASSLTELAGAGQFF
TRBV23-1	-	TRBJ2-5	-	TGCGCCAGCAGTCGTCGGACTGGGGGCCAGGTGACCCAGTACTTC	CASSRRTGGQVTQYF
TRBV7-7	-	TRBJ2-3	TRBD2	TGTGCTAGCAGCATCGGGAGGGCCTTTGGCGATACGCAGTATTTT	CASSIGRAFGDTQYF
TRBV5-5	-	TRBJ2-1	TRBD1	TGTGCCAGCAGCTGGGACAGGGGGACCTACAATGAGCAGTTCTTC	CASSWDRGTYNEQFF
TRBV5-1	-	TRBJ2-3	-	TGCGCCAGCAGCTCCGACAGTCCTAGCACAGATACGCAGTATTTT	CASSSDSPSTDTQYF
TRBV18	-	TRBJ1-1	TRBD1	TGTGCCAGCTCACCGACGGGACAGTTGAACACTGAAGCTTTCTTT	CASSPTGQLNTEAFF
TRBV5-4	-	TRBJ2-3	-	TGTGCCAGCAGGGAGACGAGCCACACAGATACGCAGTATTTT	CASRETSHTDTQYF
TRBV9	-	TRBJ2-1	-	TGTGCCAGCAGCGTAGGGGGAACTAGGGACAATGAGCAGTTCTTC	CASSVGGTRDNEQFF
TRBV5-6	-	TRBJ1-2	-	TGTGCCAGCAGCTCCCAGGCAAACAGGGTACGGAACTATGGCTACACCTTC	CASSSQANRVRNYGYTF
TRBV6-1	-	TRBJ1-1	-	TGTGCCAGCAGTGAAGGGGAGGGCGGGTACACTGAAGCTTTCTTT	CASSEGEGGYTEAFF
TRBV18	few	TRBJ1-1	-	TGTGCCAGCTCACCCGACAGAATGAACACTGAAGCTTTCTTT	CASSPDRMNTEAFF
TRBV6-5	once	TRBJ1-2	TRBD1	TGTGCCAGCAGCAAGACAGGGGTGAAGGGCTACACCTTC	CASSKTGVKGYTF
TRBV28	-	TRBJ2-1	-	TGTGCCAGCAGAGCAATTTATCAGGGGATAGGGCAGTTCTTC	CASRAIYQGIGQFF
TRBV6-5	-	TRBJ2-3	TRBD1	TGTGCCAGCAGGGTTGGACAGGCCACAGATACGCAGTATTTT	CASRVGQATDTQYF
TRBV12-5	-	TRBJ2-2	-	TGTGCTAGTCAGACCAGGGCTTCGACCGGGGAGCTGTTTTTT	CASQTRASTGELFF
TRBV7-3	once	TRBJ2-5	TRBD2	TGTGCCAGCAGCTTAGGGCTAGCGGGAGGTTATCAGACCCAGTACTTC	CASSLGLAGGYQTQYF
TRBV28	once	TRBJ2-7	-	TGTGCCAGCAGCCGATCCGGGACTTCCGTCCTTTCCTACGAGCAGTACTTC	CASSRSGTSVLSYEQYF
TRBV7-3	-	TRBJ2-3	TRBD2	TGTGCCAGCGCCGCTGTTAGCGGGAGAAGCACAGATACGCAGTATTTT	CASAAVSGRSTDTQYF
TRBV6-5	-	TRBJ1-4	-	TGTGCCAGCAGTTACTCTCAGGGTTCCGGTGAAAAACTGTTTTTT	CASSYSQGSGEKLFF
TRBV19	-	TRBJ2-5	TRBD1	TGTGCCAGTAGTCCACGGACAGGGGCGGTACAAGAGACCCAGTACTTC	CASSPRTGAVQETQYF
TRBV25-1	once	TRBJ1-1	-	TGTGCCAGCAGTTACCAGGACAGACTTGAAGCTTTCTTT	CASSYQDRLEAFF
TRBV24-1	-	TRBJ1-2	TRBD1	TGTGCCACCAGTGATTCCGGGACAGTGGATGGCTACACCTTC	CATSDSGTVDGYTF
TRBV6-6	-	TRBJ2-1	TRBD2	TGTGCCAGCACCCTACGGACTAGCGGGATGTCCAATGAGCAGTTCTTC	CASTLRTSGMSNEQFF
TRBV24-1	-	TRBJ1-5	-	TGTGCCACCAGTGATGCGGGGAATCAGCCCCAGCATTTT	CATSDAGNQPQHF
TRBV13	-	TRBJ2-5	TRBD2	TGTGCCAGCATGAAAACCGGGACTAGCGGGAGTCCAGAGACCCAGTACTTC	CASMKTGTSGSPETQYF
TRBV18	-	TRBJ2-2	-	TGTGCCAGCTCACGGGCTACCACCGGGGAGCTGTTTTTT	CASSRATTGELFF
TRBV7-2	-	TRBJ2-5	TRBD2	TGTGCCAGCAGCTTAGCAGGCGGAGCGGGGCAAGAGACCCAGTACTTC	CASSLAGGAGQETQYF
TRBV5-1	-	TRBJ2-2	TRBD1	TGCGCCAGCAGCTTCAGACAGGGGGCTAGGGGTTCCGGGGAGCTGTTTTTT	CASSFRQGARGSGELFF
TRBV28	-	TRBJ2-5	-	TGTGCCAGCAGGCACTCAGGGGGAGGAGAGACCCAGTACTTC	CASRHSGGGETQYF
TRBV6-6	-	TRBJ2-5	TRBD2	TGTGCCAGCAGTTACTCGGGACTAGCGGGAGTTGAGACCCAGTACTTC	CASSYSGLAGVETQYF
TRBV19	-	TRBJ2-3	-	TGTGCCAGTAGCCCTCCCAGGGGAATGACAGATACGCAGTATTTT	CASSPPRGMTDTQYF
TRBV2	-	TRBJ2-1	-	TGTGCCAGCAGTGAAATGGGGGGCAATGAGCAGTTCTTC	CASSEMGGNEQFF
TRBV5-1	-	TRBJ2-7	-	TGCGCCAGCAGCTCGCCTCAGGGTCCCAAACCATCCTACGAGCAGTACTTC	CASSSPQGPKPSYEQYF
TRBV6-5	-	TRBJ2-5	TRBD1	TGTGCCAGCAATCCACAGGGGGCTAGGGAGACCCAGTACTTC	CASNPQGARETQYF
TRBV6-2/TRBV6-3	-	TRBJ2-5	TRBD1	TGTGCCAGCAGTCGTGCTCAGGGGGCCCCCGAGACCCAGTACTTC	CASSRAQGAPETQYF
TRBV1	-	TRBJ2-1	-	TGCACCAGCAGCCAAGAGGAAACTTCGACCACTGCCCCTGGGCGAAATGGTGAGCAGTTCTTC	CTSSQEETSTTAPGRNGEQFF
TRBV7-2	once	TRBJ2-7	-	TGTGCCAGCAGCTTAGAGGCAGGCTTCTTTCCCTACGAGCAGTACTTC	CASSLEAGFFPYEQYF
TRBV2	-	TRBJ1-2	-	TGTGCCAGCAACGCTATGGGCCAAGAAGGCTACACCTTC	CASNAMGQEGYTF
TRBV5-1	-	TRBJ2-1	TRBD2	TGCGCCAGCAGCCGCGATGCCTCAGCGGGAGGATACAATGAGCAGTTCTTC	CASSRDASAGGYNEQFF
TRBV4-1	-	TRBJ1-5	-	TGCGCCAGCAGCCAAGGTGTGCGAGGGATGGGCAATCAGCCCCAGCATTTT	CASSQGVRGMGNQPQHF
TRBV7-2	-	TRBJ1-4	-	TGTGCCAGCAGCTTAGGCTTCAGGGGAGCAACTAATGAAAAACTGTTTTTT	CASSLGFRGATNEKLFF
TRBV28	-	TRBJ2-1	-	TGTGCCAGCGGATCCACCGGGCAGGGCCTGTTCTTC	CASGSTGQGLFF
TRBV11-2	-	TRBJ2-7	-	TGTGCCAGCAGCTTGGACAGACCCTACGAGCAGTACTTC	CASSLDRPYEQYF
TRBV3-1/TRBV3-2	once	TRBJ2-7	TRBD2	TGTGCCAGCAGCCGCACTAGCGGGCCCTACGAGCAGTACTTC	CASSRTSGPYEQYF
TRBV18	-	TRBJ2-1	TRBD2	TGTGCCAGCTCACAACTAGCGGGAGAGGGTGAGCAGTTCTTC	CASSQLAGEGEQFF
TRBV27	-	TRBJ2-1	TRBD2	TGTGCTTCTAACCGGGGGAGGGTATACAATGAGCAGTTCTTC	CASNRGRVYNEQFF
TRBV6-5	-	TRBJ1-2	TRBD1	TGTGCCAGCAGTTACACGGGACAGGGATCTGGCTACACCTTC	CASSYTGQGSGYTF
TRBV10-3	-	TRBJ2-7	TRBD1	TGTGCCATCAGTGGAGACAGGGCCGAGCAGTACTTC	CAISGDRAEQYF
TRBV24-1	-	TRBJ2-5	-	TGTGCCACCAGTGATTCAATGACTAGTAGGGAGACCCAGTACTTC	CATSDSMTSRETQYF
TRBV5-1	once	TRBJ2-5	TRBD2	TGCGCCAGCAGACCCAGCGGGAGGGTCCCAGAGACCCAGTACTTC	CASRPSGRVPETQYF